Detailed here is one TCR beta chain. The antigen remains undetermined. The junction differs from germline at one of its ends, possibly a read error. The CDR3 loop spans 13 amino acids. Germline CDR1 reads SSHAT; CDR2 reads FNYEAQ (reference sequence). Within the ViraFEST assay, antigen-specific CD4+ T cells underwent expansion with viral peptide pools prior to sequencing. It was after more than nine days of culture that CD4+ T cells were isolated. PCR showed that the person got SARS-CoV-2 infection at some point between March and December 2020. These data come from a study of vaccination effects on CD4 cells after COVID-19. The assay was immunoSEQ multiplex PCR, and TCRdb's table has in-frame clones only and misses some. The repertoire holds 42,000 or so clones, with 75% as singletons.

The TCR sequence derives from a human donor who had a prior SARS-CoV-2 infection. The specimen comprised CD4+ T cells from PBMCs cultured with a peptide pool, sampled before COVID-19 vaccination. The chain joins TRBV7-7 to TRBJ2-3; D unclear. The CDR3: CASSSGPTDTQYF. The CDR3 DNA is TGTGCTAGCAGCTCTGGACCCACAGATACGCAGTATTTT.